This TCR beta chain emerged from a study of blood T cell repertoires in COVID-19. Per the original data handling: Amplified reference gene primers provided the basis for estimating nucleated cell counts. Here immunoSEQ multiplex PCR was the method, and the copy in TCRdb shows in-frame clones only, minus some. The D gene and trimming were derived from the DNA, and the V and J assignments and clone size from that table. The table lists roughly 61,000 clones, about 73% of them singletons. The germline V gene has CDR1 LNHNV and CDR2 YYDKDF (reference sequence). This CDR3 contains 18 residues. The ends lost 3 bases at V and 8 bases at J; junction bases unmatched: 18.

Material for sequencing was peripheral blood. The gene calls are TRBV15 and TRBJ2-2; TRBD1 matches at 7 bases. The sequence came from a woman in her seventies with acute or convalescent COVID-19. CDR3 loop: CATSSLIDRAGVRGELFF. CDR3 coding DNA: TGTGCCACCAGCAGCCTTATAGACAGGGCAGGAGTCAGGGGGGAGCTGTTTTTT. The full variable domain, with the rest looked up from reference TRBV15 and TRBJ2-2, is DAMVIQNPRYQVTQFGKPVTLSCSQTLNHNVMYWYQQKSSQAPKLLFHYYDKDFNNEADTPDNFQSRRPNTSFCFLDIRSPGLGDTAMYLCATSSLIDRAGVRGELFFGEGSRLTVL.